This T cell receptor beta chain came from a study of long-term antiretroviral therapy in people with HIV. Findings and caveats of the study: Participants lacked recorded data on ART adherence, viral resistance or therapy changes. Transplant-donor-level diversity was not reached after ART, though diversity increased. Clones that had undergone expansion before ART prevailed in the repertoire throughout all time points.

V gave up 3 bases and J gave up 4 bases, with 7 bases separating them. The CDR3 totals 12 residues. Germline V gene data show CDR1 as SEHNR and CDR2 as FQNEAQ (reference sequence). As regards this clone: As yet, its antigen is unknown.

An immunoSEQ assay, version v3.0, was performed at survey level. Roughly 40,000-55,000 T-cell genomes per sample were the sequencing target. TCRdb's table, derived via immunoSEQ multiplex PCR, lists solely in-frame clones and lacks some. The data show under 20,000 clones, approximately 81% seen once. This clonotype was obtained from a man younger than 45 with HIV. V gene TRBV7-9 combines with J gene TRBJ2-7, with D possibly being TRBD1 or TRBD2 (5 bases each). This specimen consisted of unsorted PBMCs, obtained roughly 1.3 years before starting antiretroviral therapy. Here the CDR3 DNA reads TGTGCCAGCAGCTTGAGGGGTTACGAGCAGTACTTC. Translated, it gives CASSLRGYEQYF.